The 5 T cell receptor beta chains listed next were all sequenced from one sample in a study of blood T cell repertoires in COVID-19. Repertoires were generated with immunoSEQ multiplex PCR, while TCRdb's copy carries only in-frame clones and drops some. The sample lists around 210,000 clones, 84% occurring once. Sequencing was done on a sample of peripheral blood. The receptors shown here come from a human donor in a cohort sampled during active COVID-19.

This chain links TRBV7-9 with TRBJ1-1; maybe TRBD1 (6 bases). Germline V gene sequence: CDR1 SEHNR, CDR2 FQNEAQ (reference sequence). CDR3 length equals 14 residues. The V gene lost 5 bases and the J gene lost 1 base, with 11 bases spanning the gap. The CDR3 DNA sequence: TGTGCCAGCAGCCACCAGACAGGGAACACTGAAGCTTTCTTT. Its translation is CASSHQTGNTEAFF.

J is TRBJ1-3 and V is TRBV5-1; 8 bases are a match to TRBD1. This CDR3 has 16 residues. Germline CDR1 reads SGHRS; CDR2 reads YFSETQ. V shed 0 bases and J 2 bases; nucleotides not matched to a gene: 4. Here the CDR3 reads CASSLDTTGAGNTIYF. The DNA for the CDR3 is TGCGCCAGCAGCTTGGACACGACAGGGGCTGGAAACACCATATATTTT.

The chain carries TRBV6-6 and TRBJ2-7, with TRBD2 identical over 11 bases. Germline CDR1 and CDR2: MNHNY and SVGAGI (reference sequence). With 2 bases clipped from V and 6 bases from J, the junction kept 3 bases outside the gene matches. The CDR3 runs to 14 residues. DNA for the CDR3: TGTGCCAGCAGTTACGGGCTAGCGGGAGGCGAGCAGTACTTC. Amino acid sequence: CASSYGLAGGEQYF.

The J gene is TRBJ1-2, the V gene TRBV29-1; 8 nucleotides agree with TRBD1. The germline gives CDR1 SQVTM, CDR2 ANQGSEA. J was trimmed by 4 bases and V by 7 bases; bases with no gene match: 11. This CDR3 spans 14 amino acids. CDR3: CSAGAQGASYGYTF. CDR3 nucleotides: TGCAGCGCCGGAGCCCAGGGGGCCTCCTATGGCTACACCTTC.

This rearrangement joins TRBV5-1 to TRBJ1-2; D is undetermined. This CDR3 contains 13 residues. Germline V gives CDR1 SGHRS, CDR2 YFSETQ. V was pared by 1 base and J by 3 bases, with 7 bases between. The chain's CDR3 is CASSLNPDYGYTF. In DNA form, the CDR3 reads TGCGCCAGCAGCTTGAATCCAGACTATGGCTACACCTTC.